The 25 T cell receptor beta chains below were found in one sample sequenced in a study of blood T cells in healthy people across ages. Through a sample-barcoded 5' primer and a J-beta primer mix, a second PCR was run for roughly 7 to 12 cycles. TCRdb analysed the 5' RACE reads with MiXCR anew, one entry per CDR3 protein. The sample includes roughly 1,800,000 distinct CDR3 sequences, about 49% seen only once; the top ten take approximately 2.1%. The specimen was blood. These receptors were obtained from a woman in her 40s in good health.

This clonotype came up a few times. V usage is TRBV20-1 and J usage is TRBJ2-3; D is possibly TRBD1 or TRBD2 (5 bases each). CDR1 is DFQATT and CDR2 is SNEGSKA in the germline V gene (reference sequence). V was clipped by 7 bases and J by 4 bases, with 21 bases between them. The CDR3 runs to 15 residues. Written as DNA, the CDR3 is TGCAGTGTTACCGGGACGGCCGGTCCCCCAGATACGCAGTATTTT. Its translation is CSVTGTAGPPDTQYF.

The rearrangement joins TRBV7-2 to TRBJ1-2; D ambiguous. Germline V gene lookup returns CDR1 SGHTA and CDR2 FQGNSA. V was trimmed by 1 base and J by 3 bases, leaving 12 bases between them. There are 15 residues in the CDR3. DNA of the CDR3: TGTGCCAGCAGCTTAGAACGGAACTTATACTATGGCTACACCTTC. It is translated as CASSLERNLYYGYTF.

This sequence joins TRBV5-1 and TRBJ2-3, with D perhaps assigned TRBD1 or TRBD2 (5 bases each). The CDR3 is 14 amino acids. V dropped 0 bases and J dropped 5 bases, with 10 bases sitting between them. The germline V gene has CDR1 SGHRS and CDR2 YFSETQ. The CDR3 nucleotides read TGCGCCAGCAGCTTGGCCCTGGGGGAAGATACGCAGTATTTT. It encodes CASSLALGEDTQYF.

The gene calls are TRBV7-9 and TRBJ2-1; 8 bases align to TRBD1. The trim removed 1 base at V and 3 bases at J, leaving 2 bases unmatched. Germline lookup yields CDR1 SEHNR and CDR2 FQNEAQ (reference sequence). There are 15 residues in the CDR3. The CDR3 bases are TGTGCCAGCAGCTTAGATACAGGGGGCTACAATGAGCAGTTCTTC. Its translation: CASSLDTGGYNEQFF.

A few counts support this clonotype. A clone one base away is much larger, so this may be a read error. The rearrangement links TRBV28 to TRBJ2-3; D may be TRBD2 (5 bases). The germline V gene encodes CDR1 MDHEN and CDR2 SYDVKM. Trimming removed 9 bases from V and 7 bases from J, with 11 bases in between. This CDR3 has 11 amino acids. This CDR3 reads CARRSGNTQYF. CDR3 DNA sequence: TGTGCCAGGAGGTCCGGGAATACGCAGTATTTT.

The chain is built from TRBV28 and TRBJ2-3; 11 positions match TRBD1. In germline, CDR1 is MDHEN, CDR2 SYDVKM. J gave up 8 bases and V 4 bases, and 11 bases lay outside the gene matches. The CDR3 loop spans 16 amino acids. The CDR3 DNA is TGTGCCAGCAGTTCCGGGACAGGGGGACTTAGGGTTACGCAGTATTTT. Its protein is CASSSGTGGLRVTQYF.

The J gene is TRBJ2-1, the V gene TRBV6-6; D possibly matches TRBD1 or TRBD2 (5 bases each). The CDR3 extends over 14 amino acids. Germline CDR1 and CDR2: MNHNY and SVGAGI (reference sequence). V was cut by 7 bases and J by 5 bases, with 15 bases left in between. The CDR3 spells CASNPVRDHNEQFF. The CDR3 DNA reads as TGTGCCAGCAACCCAGTTCGGGACCACAATGAGCAGTTCTTC.

The DNA for the CDR3 is TGTGCCAGCAGCCTCGAGGGGGGCGGGGAACATGAGCAGTTCTTC. Encoded protein: CASSLEGGGEHEQFF. The chain is built from TRBV4-2 and TRBJ2-1; D possibly matches TRBD1 or TRBD2 (6 bases each). Germline V gene data show CDR1 as LGHNA and CDR2 as YNFKEQ. The CDR3 length is 15 residues. The germline V and J ends were trimmed by 4 bases and 8 bases, with 18 bases remaining between them.

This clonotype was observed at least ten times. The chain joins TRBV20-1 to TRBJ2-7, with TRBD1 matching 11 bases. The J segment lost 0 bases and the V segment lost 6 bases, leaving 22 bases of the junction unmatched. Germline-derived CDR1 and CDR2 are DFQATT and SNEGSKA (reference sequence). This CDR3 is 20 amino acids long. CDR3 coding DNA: TGCAGTGCCCTCGGGACAGGGGGGTCTAGCGAAAAGATTAGCTCCTACGAGCAGTACTTC. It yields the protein CSALGTGGSSEKISSYEQYF.

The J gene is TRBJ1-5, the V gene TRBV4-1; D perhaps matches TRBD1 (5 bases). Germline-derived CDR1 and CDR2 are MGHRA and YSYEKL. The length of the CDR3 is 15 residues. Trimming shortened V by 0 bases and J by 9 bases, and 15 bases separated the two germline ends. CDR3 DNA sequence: TGCGCCAGCAGCCAAGAGACGGGGGTCCTCGGGCCCCAGCATTTT. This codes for CASSQETGVLGPQHF.

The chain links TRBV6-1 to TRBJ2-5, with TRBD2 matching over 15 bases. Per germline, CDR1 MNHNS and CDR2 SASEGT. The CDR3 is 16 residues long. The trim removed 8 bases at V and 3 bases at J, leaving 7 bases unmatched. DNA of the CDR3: TGTGCCAGCGCAAGGACTAGCGGGGGGGCGAAAGAGACCCAGTACTTC. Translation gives CASARTSGGAKETQYF.

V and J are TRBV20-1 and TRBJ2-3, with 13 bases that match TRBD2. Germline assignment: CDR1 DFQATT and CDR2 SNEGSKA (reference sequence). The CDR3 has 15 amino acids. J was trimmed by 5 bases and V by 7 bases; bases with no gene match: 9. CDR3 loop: CSVQTSGGLGDTQYF. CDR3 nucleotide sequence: TGCAGTGTTCAGACTAGCGGGGGGTTGGGAGATACGCAGTATTTT.

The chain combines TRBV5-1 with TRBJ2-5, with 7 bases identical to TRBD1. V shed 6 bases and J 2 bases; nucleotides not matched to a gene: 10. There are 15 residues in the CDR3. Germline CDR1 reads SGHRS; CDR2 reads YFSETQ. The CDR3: CASKHGTASQETQYF. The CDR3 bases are TGCGCCAGCAAACACGGGACAGCCAGTCAAGAGACCCAGTACTTC.

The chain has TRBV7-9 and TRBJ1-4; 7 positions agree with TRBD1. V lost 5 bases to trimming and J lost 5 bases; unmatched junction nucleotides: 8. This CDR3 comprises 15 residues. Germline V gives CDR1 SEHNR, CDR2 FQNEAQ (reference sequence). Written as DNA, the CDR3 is TGTGCCAGCAGCCCGGGACAGCTATTAAATGAAAAACTGTTTTTT. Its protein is CASSPGQLLNEKLFF.

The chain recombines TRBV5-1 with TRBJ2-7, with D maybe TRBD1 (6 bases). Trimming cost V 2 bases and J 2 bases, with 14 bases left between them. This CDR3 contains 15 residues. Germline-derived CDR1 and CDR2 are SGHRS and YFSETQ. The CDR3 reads CASSFAATGTYEQYF. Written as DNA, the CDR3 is TGCGCCAGCAGCTTCGCCGCGACAGGAACCTACGAGCAGTACTTC.

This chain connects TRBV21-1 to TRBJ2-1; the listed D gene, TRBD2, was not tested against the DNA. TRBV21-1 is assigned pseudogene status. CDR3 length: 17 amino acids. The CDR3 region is CASSPGRVAGGLDEQFF. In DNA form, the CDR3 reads TGTGCCAGCAGCCCTGGACGGGTAGCGGGGGGTTTGGATGAGCAGTTCTTC.

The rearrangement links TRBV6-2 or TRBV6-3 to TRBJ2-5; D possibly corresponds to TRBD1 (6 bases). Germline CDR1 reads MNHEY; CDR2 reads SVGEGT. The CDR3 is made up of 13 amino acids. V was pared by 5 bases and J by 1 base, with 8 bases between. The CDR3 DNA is TGTGCCAGCAGTGACAGGTCCCAAGAGACCCAGTACTTC. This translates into CASSDRSQETQYF.

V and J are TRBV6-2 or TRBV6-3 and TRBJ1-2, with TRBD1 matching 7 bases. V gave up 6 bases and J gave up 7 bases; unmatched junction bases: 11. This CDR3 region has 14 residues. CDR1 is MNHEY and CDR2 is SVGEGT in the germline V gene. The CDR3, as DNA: TGTGCCAGCAGAAAAAGTCCAGGGGGAACTGGCTACACCTTC. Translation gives CASRKSPGGTGYTF.

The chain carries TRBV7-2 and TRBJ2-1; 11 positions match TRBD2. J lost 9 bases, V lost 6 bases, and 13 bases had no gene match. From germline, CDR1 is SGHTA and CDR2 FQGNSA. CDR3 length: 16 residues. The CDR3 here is CASRLTGTSGNPEQFF. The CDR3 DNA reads TGTGCCAGCAGGTTGACTGGGACTAGCGGTAACCCTGAGCAGTTCTTC.

CDR3 nucleotide sequence: TGCAGTGCTAGAGATCCCGCAGGGGGCGGTAATTCACCCCTCCACTTT. It encodes CSARDPAGGGNSPLHF. The chain employs TRBV20-1 and TRBJ1-6, with 8 bases matching TRBD1. From germline, CDR1 is DFQATT and CDR2 SNEGSKA (reference sequence). Trimming cost V 0 bases and J 6 bases; bases outside gene matches: 7. This CDR3 comprises 16 residues.

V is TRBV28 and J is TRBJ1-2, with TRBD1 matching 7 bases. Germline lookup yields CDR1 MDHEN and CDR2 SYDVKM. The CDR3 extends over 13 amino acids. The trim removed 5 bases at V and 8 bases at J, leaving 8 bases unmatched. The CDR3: CASSRQGRGGYTF. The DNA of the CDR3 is TGTGCCAGCAGTCGACAGGGTCGCGGAGGCTACACCTTC.

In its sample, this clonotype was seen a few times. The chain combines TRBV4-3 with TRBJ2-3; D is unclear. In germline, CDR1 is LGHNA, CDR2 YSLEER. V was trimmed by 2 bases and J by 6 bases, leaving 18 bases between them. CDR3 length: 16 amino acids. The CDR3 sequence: CASSQSWTGFRDTQYF. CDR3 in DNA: TGCGCCAGCAGCCAATCCTGGACCGGGTTTAGGGATACGCAGTATTTT.

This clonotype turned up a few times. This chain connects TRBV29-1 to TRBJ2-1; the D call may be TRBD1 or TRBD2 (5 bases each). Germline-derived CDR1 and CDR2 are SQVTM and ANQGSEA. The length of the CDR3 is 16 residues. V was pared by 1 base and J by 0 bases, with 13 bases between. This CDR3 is CSVEAEGRGSYNEQFF. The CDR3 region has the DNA TGCAGCGTTGAAGCTGAGGGTAGGGGCTCCTACAATGAGCAGTTCTTC.

CDR3 region: CASSPDNGARGYTF. The CDR3 DNA is TGTGCCAGCAGCCCCGACAATGGAGCGAGGGGCTACACCTTC. The chain is built from TRBV9 and TRBJ1-2; D is uncertain. Germline lookup yields CDR1 SGDLS and CDR2 YYNGEE. Deletions cut 4 bases from V and 8 bases from J, with 18 bases between. This CDR3 is built from 14 residues.

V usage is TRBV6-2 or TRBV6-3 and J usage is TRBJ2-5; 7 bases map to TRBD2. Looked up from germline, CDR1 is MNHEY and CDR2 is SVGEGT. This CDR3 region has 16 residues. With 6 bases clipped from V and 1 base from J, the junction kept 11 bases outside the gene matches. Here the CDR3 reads CASSLTSFFPQETQYF. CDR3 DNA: TGTGCCAGCAGCCTGACTAGCTTTTTCCCCCAAGAGACCCAGTACTTC.